This TCR beta chain was captured by sequencing in a study of a mutant IDH1 vaccine in newly diagnosed glioma. Note on this clone: Antigen unknown.

Study-wide points: Seemingly, pseudoprogression had no relation to changes in the top peripheral T cell clonotypes.

Time point denoted: week 47, end of study. Each dose of the vaccine consisted of 300 ug of mutant IDH1 20-mer peptide, with topical imiquimod. Assay: immunoSEQ multiplex PCR; the TCRdb copy retains only in-frame clones and omits some. The table has over 50,000 clones, about three quarters seen once. Source: PBMCs, taken from a glioma patient whose treatment included an IDH1 peptide vaccine. The source of this sequence is a woman aged 40 to 50 with glioma. Some clones in this sample may be carry-over from other donors' samples.

The CDR3 DNA is TGTGCCTGGGGCGGGACAGGGATGTTTAATTCACCCCTCCACTTT. Translating it yields CAWGGTGMFNSPLHF. The chain links TRBV30 to TRBJ1-6; TRBD1 aligns across 9 bases. CDR3 length equals 15 residues. Per the germline V gene, CDR1 is GTSNPN and CDR2 is SVGIG (reference sequence). The J segment lost 6 bases and the V segment lost 5 bases, leaving 8 bases of the junction unmatched. Drawing the rest from reference TRBV30 and TRBJ1-6, the complete variable domain is SQTIHQWPATLVQPVGSPLSLECTVEGTSNPNLYWYRQAAGRGLQLLFYSVGIGQISSEVPQNLSASRPQDRQFILSSKKLLLSDSGFYLCAWGGTGMFNSPLHFGNGTRLTVT.